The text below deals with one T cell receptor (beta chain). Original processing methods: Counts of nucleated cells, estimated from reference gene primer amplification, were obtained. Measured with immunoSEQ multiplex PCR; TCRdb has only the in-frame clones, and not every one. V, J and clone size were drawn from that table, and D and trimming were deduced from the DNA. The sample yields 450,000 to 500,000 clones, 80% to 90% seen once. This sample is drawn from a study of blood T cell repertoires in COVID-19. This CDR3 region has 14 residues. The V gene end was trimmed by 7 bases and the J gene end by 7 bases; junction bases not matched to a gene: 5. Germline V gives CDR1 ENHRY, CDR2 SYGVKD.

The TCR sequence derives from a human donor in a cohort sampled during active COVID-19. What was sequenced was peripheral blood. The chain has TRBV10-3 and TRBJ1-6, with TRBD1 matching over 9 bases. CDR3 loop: CAITPDRGNSPLHF. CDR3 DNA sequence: TGTGCCATCACCCCGGACAGGGGAAATTCACCCCTCCACTTT.